This TCR beta chain emerged from a study of CD8+ T cells in alopecia areata. Only a few counts were recorded for this clone. The sequencing template was cDNA reverse transcribed from extracted RNA. Profiled with immunoSEQ multiplex PCR; TCRdb holds only in-frame clones, not every one. The sample records some 110,000 clones, around 61% being singletons. The CDR3 totals 10 residues. Germline loops: CDR1 MGHDK, CDR2 SYGVNS. V lost 11 bases and J lost 4, with 7 bases in between. Material for sequencing was CD4+ T cells sorted from blood. V is TRBV25-1 and J is TRBJ2-3, with D perhaps TRBD2 (6 bases). The clonotype originates from a human donor in good health. The CDR3 loop is CAGRSDTQYF. In DNA form, the CDR3 reads TGTGCCGGGAGGTCAGATACGCAGTATTTT.